Listed here are 21 T cell receptor beta chains from one sample, sequenced in a study of T cell changes during pregnancy in multiple sclerosis. Using immunoSEQ multiplex PCR, the repertoire was profiled, and TCRdb retains in-frame clones only, with some absent. The sample yields under 100,000 clones, roughly 96% seen once. Sample: peripheral blood, taken in the second trimester of pregnancy. Every receptor here comes from a female donor with multiple sclerosis, enrolled in a pregnancy study.

The table lists this clone with a count of one. V and J are TRBV6-5 and TRBJ2-7, with D possibly being TRBD1 (6 bases). CDR1 is MNHEY, CDR2 SVGAGI, per germline. The CDR3 covers 15 residues. With 2 bases removed from V and 5 bases from J, the gap between germline ends came to 16 bases. CDR3 DNA sequence: TGTGCCAGCAGTTACGCAGATGCAGGGGCTCACGAGCAGTACTTC. Its protein product is CASSYADAGAHEQYF.

This clone appeared once. This rearrangement joins TRBV7-3 to TRBJ2-3, with 11 positions matching TRBD2. The CDR3 loop spans 15 amino acids. V lost 5 bases, J lost 4 bases, and 5 bases stayed unmatched. Germline lookup yields CDR1 SGHTA and CDR2 FQGTGA. The CDR3 spells CASSQLAGAPDTQYF. The CDR3 DNA reads as TGTGCCAGCAGCCAACTAGCGGGAGCCCCAGATACGCAGTATTTT.

V and J are TRBV27 and TRBJ2-3; D remains unclear. V lost 2 bases to trimming and J lost 5 bases, with 8 bases between them. This CDR3 is 13 amino acids long. Per the germline V gene, CDR1 is MNHEY and CDR2 is SMNVEV (reference sequence). CDR3 nucleotide sequence: TGTGCCAGCAGTTTAAATGCAGTAGATACGCAGTATTTT. Its translation is CASSLNAVDTQYF.

This chain joins TRBV10-1 and TRBJ2-7, with TRBD1 matching 9 bases. This CDR3 is built from 14 residues. Germline-derived CDR1 and CDR2 are WNHNN and SYGVQD (reference sequence). Losses at the gene ends were 6 bases for V and 2 bases for J; bases not matched to a gene: 5. The CDR3 sequence: CASSLGQGPYEQYF. CDR3 nucleotides: TGCGCCAGCAGCCTCGGACAGGGGCCCTACGAGCAGTACTTC.

The rearrangement links TRBV5-4 to TRBJ2-5, with 10 bases that match TRBD2. The J call may be wrong; the DNA end is better matched by TRBJ2-7. CDR1 and CDR2 (germline): SGHNT, YYREEE (reference sequence). CDR3 size: 16 residues. CDR3 sequence: CASSFSSGSFSDEQYF. As DNA, the CDR3 is TGTGCCAGCAGCTTTTCTAGCGGGAGTTTTAGCGACGAGCAGTACTTC.

The rearrangement links TRBV25-1 to TRBJ2-6; D may be TRBD1 (7 bases). Germline CDR1 reads MGHDK; CDR2 reads SYGVNS. V shed 4 bases and J shed 4 bases, with 14 bases lying between them. The CDR3 extends over 16 amino acids. The CDR3 loop reads CASSAQGLAGANVLTF. The CDR3 DNA reads as TGTGCCAGCAGTGCACAGGGGCTAGCGGGGGCCAACGTCCTGACTTTC.

The V gene is TRBV30, the J gene TRBJ2-2, with 12 bases matching TRBD2. The CDR3 runs 15 residues. With V trimmed by 4 bases and J by 4 bases, 4 bases remained unmatched. Germline CDR1 reads GTSNPN; CDR2 reads SVGIG (reference sequence). The CDR3 DNA follows: TGTGCCTGGACAAGACTAGCGGGGGCCACCGGGGAGCTGTTTTTT. This codes for CAWTRLAGATGELFF. Variable domain in full (rest from reference TRBV30 and TRBJ2-2): SQTIHQWPATLVQPVGSPLSLECTVEGTSNPNLYWYRQAAGRGLQLLFYSVGIGQISSEVPQNLSASRPQDRQFILSSKKLLLSDSGFYLCAWTRLAGATGELFFGEGSRLTVL.

The chain joins TRBV19 to TRBJ2-2, with 7 positions matching TRBD1. The CDR3 is made up of 16 amino acids. The ends lost 2 bases at V and 2 bases at J; junction bases unmatched: 5. The germline V gene has CDR1 LNHDA and CDR2 SQIVND (reference sequence). The CDR3 coding sequence is TGTGCCAGTAGTATACCGACAGGGAGTAACACCGGGGAGCTGTTTTTT. This codes for CASSIPTGSNTGELFF.

The rearrangement uses TRBV5-4 and TRBJ2-5, with TRBD1 matching 8 bases. Looked up from germline, CDR1 is SGHNT and CDR2 is YYREEE (reference sequence). This CDR3 is built from 16 residues. V was pared by 5 bases and J by 2 bases, with 11 bases of the junction left unmatched. In DNA, the CDR3 is TGTGCCAGCAGTATCCAATCGACAGGGGTACAAGAGACCCAGTACTTC. It encodes CASSIQSTGVQETQYF.

J is TRBJ1-1 and V is TRBV29-1, with a tentative D call TRBD1 (6 bases). The V gene lost 8 bases and the J gene lost 4 bases, with 17 bases spanning the gap. Germline V CDR1 and CDR2: SQVTM, ANQGSEA. The CDR3 contains 13 residues. CDR3 amino acids: CSSVRGGSTEAFF. CDR3 coding DNA: TGCAGCTCCGTCAGGGGCGGGAGCACTGAAGCTTTCTTT.

The V gene is TRBV6-5, the J gene TRBJ2-7, with TRBD1 matching 8 bases. Losses at the gene ends were 5 bases for V and 5 bases for J; bases not matched to a gene: 8. The CDR3 runs to 14 residues. CDR1 is MNHEY, CDR2 SVGAGI, per germline. This CDR3 is CASSQPGTGNEQYF. DNA of the CDR3: TGTGCCAGCAGTCAACCCGGGACAGGAAACGAGCAGTACTTC.

The V gene is TRBV5-1, the J gene TRBJ2-2; D is uncertain. The V and J ends lost 3 bases and 4 bases respectively, with 13 bases between them. Per germline, CDR1 SGHRS and CDR2 YFSETQ. This CDR3 comprises 15 residues. CDR3 amino acids: CASSSKIASTGELFF. Written as DNA, the CDR3 is TGCGCCAGCAGCTCGAAGATCGCGAGCACCGGGGAGCTGTTTTTT.

As concerns this clone: The CDR3 does not end in the conserved phenylalanine or tryptophan, so this is likely a read error. It is unclear where the CDR3 begins or ends on the DNA, so no DNA is shown, and the CDR3 is as TCRdb lists it. The chain employs TRBV7-9 and TRBJ1-4. The CDR3 sequence runs 11 residues, both termini included. Per the germline V gene, CDR1 is SEHNR and CDR2 is FQNEAQ (reference sequence). CDR3: CASSPDGCKEE.

The rearrangement uses TRBV6-1 and TRBJ2-4; no clear D. CDR3 length: 13 amino acids. V dropped 2 bases and J dropped 6 bases, with 8 bases sitting between them. Looked up from germline, CDR1 is MNHNS and CDR2 is SASEGT. The CDR3 DNA is TGTGCCAGCAGTGAACTGTCCGGAAACATTCAGTACTTC. Amino acid sequence: CASSELSGNIQYF.

The chain employs TRBV5-6 and TRBJ2-1; D gene unclear. V lost 1 base to trimming and J lost 4 bases, with 6 bases between them. This CDR3 region has 13 residues. Germline V lookup: CDR1 SGHDT, CDR2 YYEEEE. This CDR3 is CASSLRDYNEQFF. For the CDR3, the DNA is TGTGCCAGCAGCTTGAGAGATTACAATGAGCAGTTCTTC. Full variable domain (missing parts from reference TRBV5-6 and TRBJ2-1): DAGVTQSPTHLIKTRGQQVTLRCSPKSGHDTVSWYQQALGQGPQFIFQYYEEEERQRGNFPDRFSGHQFPNYSSELNVNALLLGDSALYLCASSLRDYNEQFFGPGTRLTVL.

This clone was found once. V is TRBV5-4 and J is TRBJ1-2; 7 nucleotides match TRBD1. The CDR3 is made up of 16 amino acids. The germline CDR1 and CDR2 sequences are SGHNT and YYREEE (reference sequence). After removal of 4 bases from V and 4 bases from J, the junction contained 13 bases not matched to a gene. CDR3 sequence reads: CASSPGTGTAFYGYTF. The CDR3 nucleotides read TGTGCCAGCAGCCCAGGAACCGGGACAGCCTTCTATGGCTACACCTTC.

The CDR3 reads CASRKIAESSYEQYF. Written as DNA, the CDR3 is TGTGCCAGCAGAAAGATAGCGGAGAGCTCCTACGAGCAGTACTTC. J is TRBJ2-7 and V is TRBV4-2; weak D call: TRBD2 (6 bases). Germline lookup yields CDR1 LGHNA and CDR2 YNFKEQ. This CDR3 contains 15 residues. The V and J ends lost 6 bases and 0 bases respectively, with 15 bases between them.

The V and J genes are TRBV13 and TRBJ2-1, with TRBD2 matching over 7 bases. CDR3 length: 14 residues. The ends lost 7 bases at V and 5 bases at J; junction bases unmatched: 8. CDR1 PRHDT and CDR2 FYEKMQ come from the germline V gene (reference sequence). DNA of the CDR3: TGTGCCAGCAACGGGGGAGGGCCCAACAATGAGCAGTTCTTC. This translates into CASNGGGPNNEQFF.

J is TRBJ2-5 and V is TRBV19; TRBD2 matches at 8 bases. CDR1 LNHDA and CDR2 SQIVND come from the germline V gene (reference sequence). This CDR3 region has 15 residues. Trimming at V came to 4 bases and at J to 1 base, leaving 5 bases not matched to a gene. CDR3: CASSKTSVSQETQYF. The CDR3 coding sequence is TGTGCCAGTAGTAAGACTAGCGTTTCCCAAGAGACCCAGTACTTC.

The genes are TRBV27 and TRBJ2-7; D is ambiguous. V gave up 10 bases and J gave up 6 bases, with 10 bases separating them. This CDR3 region has 10 residues. The germline V gene has CDR1 MNHEY and CDR2 SMNVEV (reference sequence). The CDR3 sequence: CATNYPEQYF. DNA of the CDR3: TGTGCCACAAACTACCCCGAGCAGTACTTC.

This chain links TRBV2 with TRBJ1-2, with D unresolved. Trimming shortened V by 6 bases and J by 2 bases, and 7 bases separated the two germline ends. The length of the CDR3 is 12 residues. Germline CDR1 SNHLY, CDR2 FYNNEI. The DNA for the CDR3 is TGTGCCAGCAGCGGAGAAAACTATGGCTACACCTTC. It is translated as CASSGENYGYTF.